This paragraph reports one TCR beta chain. This record belongs to a study of T cell changes during pregnancy in multiple sclerosis. Here immunoSEQ multiplex PCR was the method, and the copy in TCRdb shows in-frame clones only, minus some. Among 70,000 to 80,000 clones listed, less than 90% were seen once. This CDR3 is built from 18 residues. V shed 6 bases, J shed 7 bases, and the junction held 18 bases outside the gene matches. The V gene's germline CDR1 is SNHLY and CDR2 FYNNEI. The V call is TRBV2, the J call TRBJ1-4, with 9 bases that match TRBD1. The starting material was peripheral blood, obtained before pregnancy. This clonotype was obtained from a female donor with multiple sclerosis, enrolled in a pregnancy study. The CDR3 sequence is CASRWGGSQGTGTEKLFF. CDR3 bases: TGTGCCAGCAGGTGGGGGGGATCTCAGGGGACAGGGACTGAAAAACTGTTTTTT.